This entry describes one TCR beta chain. Sequencing used immunoSEQ multiplex PCR; TCRdb keeps in-frame clones, though not all of them. The data hold 40,000 to 55,000 clones, with 85% to 95% observed a single time. This sample is part of a study of human thymus T cells. The CDR3 length is 18 residues. The sequenced sample was blood. The J gene is TRBJ2-2, the V gene TRBV21-1; the table's D call TRBD1 went unverified against the DNA. TRBV21-1 is designated a pseudogene. This clonotype originated in a boy under three years old with a congenital heart defect but otherwise immunologically healthy. CDR3 in DNA: TGTGCCAGCAGCAAACCTTCTTCTTCGACAGGGGGCACCGGGGAGCTGTTTTTT. Its translation: CASSKPSSSTGGTGELFF.